The rows below give T cell receptor beta chains drawn from one sample of a study of blood T cells in healthy people across ages. MiXCR was run by TCRdb on the 5' RACE reads, yielding one entry per CDR3 protein. The sample has some 560,000 distinct CDR3 sequences, 25% to 35% seen once. This same sample was also taken into another study, of T cells of mothers and their children.

Sequenced sample: blood. These receptors were collected from a boy younger than 10 in good health. The CDR3 runs from the conserved cysteine through the conserved F or W. Each record gives: J gene, V gene, clone size, D gene, CDR3 protein, CDR3 DNA. A D gene is named only where the DNA matches it firmly. Not every row has a clone size; where given, it reads once, few, many or a size class.

J: TRBJ2-7; V: TRBV6-2/TRBV6-3; size: NA; D: NA; CDR3: CASSLSGTSYPSYEQYF; DNA: TGTGCCAGCAGTTTATCCGGGACTTCCTATCCTTCCTACGAGCAGTACTTC
J: TRBJ2-2; V: TRBV20-1; size: NA; D: TRBD2; CDR3: CSAPTQGSTSGRTGELFF; DNA: TGCAGTGCTCCAACCCAGGGTAGCACCTCCGGGAGGACCGGGGAGCTGTTTTTT
J: TRBJ2-3; V: TRBV18; size: NA; D: NA; CDR3: CASSPEATEDTQYF; DNA: TGTGCCAGCTCACCAGAAGCCACAGAGGATACGCAGTATTTT
J: TRBJ1-2; V: TRBV2; size: few; D: NA; CDR3: CASREAGAGNYGYTF; DNA: TGTGCCAGCAGGGAAGCGGGTGCCGGAAACTATGGCTACACCTTC
J: TRBJ2-5; V: TRBV20-1; size: NA; D: NA; CDR3: CSARAAGQGTETQYF; DNA: TGCAGTGCTAGGGCAGCCGGGCAGGGGACAGAGACCCAGTACTTC
J: TRBJ1-2; V: TRBV12-5; size: NA; D: NA; CDR3: CASAPSGDRTGIGYTF; DNA: TGTGCTAGTGCCCCCTCGGGGGATCGGACGGGGATAGGCTACACCTTC
J: TRBJ1-2; V: TRBV30; size: NA; D: TRBD1; CDR3: CALTTGGLSYTF; DNA: TGTGCCTTGACCACAGGGGGCTTGAGCTACACCTTC
J: TRBJ2-5; V: TRBV4-1; size: NA; D: NA; CDR3: CASSQASGKQYF; DNA: TGCGCCAGCAGCCAAGCATCGGGGAAGCAGTACTTC
J: TRBJ1-1; V: TRBV19; size: few; D: NA; CDR3: CASSISGMNTEAFF; DNA: TGTGCCAGTAGTATCAGTGGAATGAACACTGAAGCTTTCTTT
J: TRBJ2-7; V: TRBV5-5; size: NA; D: NA; CDR3: CASSATQGEQYF; DNA: TGTGCCAGCAGCGCTACGCAGGGCGAGCAGTACTTC
J: TRBJ2-1; V: TRBV10-3; size: few; D: NA; CDR3: CAIRGRDGQNEQFF; DNA: TGTGCCATTAGGGGGAGGGATGGTCAGAATGAGCAGTTCTTC
J: TRBJ2-5; V: TRBV6-5; size: NA; D: TRBD2; CDR3: CASGMGGSGETQYF; DNA: TGTGCCAGCGGTATGGGGGGGTCGGGGGAGACCCAGTACTTC
J: TRBJ2-5; V: TRBV30; size: NA; D: TRBD1; CDR3: CARNPGTGGETQYF; DNA: TGTGCCCGGAATCCCGGGACAGGGGGGGAGACCCAGTACTTC
J: TRBJ2-7; V: TRBV11-2; size: few; D: NA; CDR3: CASSIPIGGREAYEQYF; DNA: TGTGCCAGCAGCATACCGATAGGGGGCAGGGAGGCCTACGAGCAGTACTTC
J: TRBJ1-5; V: TRBV7-9; size: NA; D: NA; CDR3: CASSSSLGRLTDQPQHF; DNA: TGTGCCAGCAGCTCATCGCTGGGACGGTTAACAGATCAGCCCCAGCATTTT